Each of the 3 T cell receptor beta chains below was sequenced from the same sample in a study of cytomegalovirus exposure and HLA in healthy donors. With 60 Vbeta and 13 Jbeta primers, the PCR was carried out. Clones were sequenced by immunoSEQ multiplex PCR, and TCRdb holds only the in-frame ones, with some missing. Of about 300,000 clones in the sample, 70% to 90% were seen once. Sequencing was done on a sample of PBMCs. The receptors shown here come from a man in his forties in good health and CMV-seropositive.

The chain couples TRBV5-4 to TRBJ2-7, with 7 bases matching TRBD1. Germline V gives CDR1 SGHNT, CDR2 YYREEE (reference sequence). The CDR3 is made up of 18 amino acids. The trim removed 1 base at V and 2 bases at J, leaving 15 bases unmatched. CDR3 loop: CASSLYGTTGQTTYEQYF. The CDR3 DNA is TGTGCCAGCAGCTTGTATGGAACCACGGGACAGACAACCTACGAGCAGTACTTC.

The chain has TRBV19 and TRBJ2-1; 12 bases fit TRBD2. The trim removed 10 bases at V and 2 bases at J, leaving 9 bases unmatched. The CDR3 is made up of 16 amino acids. The germline gives CDR1 LNHDA, CDR2 SQIVND (reference sequence). CDR3 sequence: CATRETSGSPYNEQFF. In DNA, the CDR3 is TGTGCCACCAGAGAGACTAGCGGGAGCCCCTACAATGAGCAGTTCTTC.

V gene TRBV19 combines with J gene TRBJ1-5, with TRBD1 as a possible D gene (5 bases). CDR1 and CDR2 from the germline V gene are LNHDA and SQIVND (reference sequence). V gave up 3 bases and J gave up 4 bases, with 10 bases separating them. The CDR3 runs 14 residues. CDR3 nucleotide sequence: TGTGCCAGTAGTATCTACGGACATAATCAGCCCCAGCATTTT. Translated, it gives CASSIYGHNQPQHF. Together with reference TRBV19 and TRBJ1-5, the CDR3 gives the full variable domain: DGGITQSPKYLFRKEGQNVTLSCEQNLNHDAMYWYRQDPGQGLRLIYYSQIVNDFQKGDIAEGYSVSREKKESFPLTVTSAQKNPTAFYLCASSIYGHNQPQHFGDGTRLSIL.